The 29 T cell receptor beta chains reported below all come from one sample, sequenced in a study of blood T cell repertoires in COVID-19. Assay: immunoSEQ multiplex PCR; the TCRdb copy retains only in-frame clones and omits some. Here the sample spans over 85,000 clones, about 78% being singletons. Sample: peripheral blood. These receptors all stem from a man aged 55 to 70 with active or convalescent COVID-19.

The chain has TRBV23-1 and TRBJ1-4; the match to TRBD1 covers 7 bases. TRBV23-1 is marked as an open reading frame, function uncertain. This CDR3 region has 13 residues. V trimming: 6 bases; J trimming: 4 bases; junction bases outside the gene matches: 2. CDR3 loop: CASSRTGNEKLFF. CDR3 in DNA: TGCGCCAGCAGCCGGACAGGTAATGAAAAACTGTTTTTT.

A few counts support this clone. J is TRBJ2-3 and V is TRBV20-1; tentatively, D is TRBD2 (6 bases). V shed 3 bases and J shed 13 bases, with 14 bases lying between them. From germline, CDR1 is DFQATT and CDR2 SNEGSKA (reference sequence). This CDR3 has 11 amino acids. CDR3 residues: CSASRLEGKYF. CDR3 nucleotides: TGCAGTGCTAGCCGACTAGAAGGGAAGTATTTT.

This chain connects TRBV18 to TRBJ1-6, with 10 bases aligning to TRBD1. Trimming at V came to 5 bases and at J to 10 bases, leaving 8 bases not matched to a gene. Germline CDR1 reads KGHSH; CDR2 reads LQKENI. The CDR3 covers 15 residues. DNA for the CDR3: TGTGCCAGCTCATCGTCCGGGACAGGGGAATCACCCCTCCACTTT. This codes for CASSSSGTGESPLHF.

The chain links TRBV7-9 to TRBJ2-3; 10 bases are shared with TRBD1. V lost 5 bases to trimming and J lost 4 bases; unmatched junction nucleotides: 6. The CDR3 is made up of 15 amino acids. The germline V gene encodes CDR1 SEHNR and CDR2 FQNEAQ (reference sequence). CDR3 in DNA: TGTGCCAGCAGCCCGGGACAGGGGTTGGCAGATACGCAGTATTTT. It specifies CASSPGQGLADTQYF.

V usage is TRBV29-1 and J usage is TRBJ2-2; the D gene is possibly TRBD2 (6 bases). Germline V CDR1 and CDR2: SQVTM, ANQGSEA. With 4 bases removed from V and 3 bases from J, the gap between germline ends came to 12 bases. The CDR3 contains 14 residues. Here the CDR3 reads CSVGRTGDTGELFF. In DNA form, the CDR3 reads TGCAGCGTTGGCCGGACGGGGGACACCGGGGAGCTGTTTTTT.

CDR3 sequence (DNA): TGTGCCAGCAGCCTCCTGACTAGCGGGAGAGTATACAATGAGCAGTTCTTC. This sequence encodes CASSLLTSGRVYNEQFF. The rearrangement joins TRBV3-1 (or the pseudogene TRBV3-2) to TRBJ2-1; 12 nucleotides align to TRBD2. CDR3 size: 17 residues. Germline assignment: CDR1 LGHDT and CDR2 YNNKEL (reference sequence). The ends lost 4 bases at V and 4 bases at J; junction bases unmatched: 8.

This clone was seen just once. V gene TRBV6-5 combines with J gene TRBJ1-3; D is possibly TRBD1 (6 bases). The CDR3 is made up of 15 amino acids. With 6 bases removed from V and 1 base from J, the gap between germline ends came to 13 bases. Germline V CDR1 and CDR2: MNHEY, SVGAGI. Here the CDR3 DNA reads TGTGCCAGCAGACCCCCAGGGGTTTCTGGAAACACCATATATTTT. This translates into CASRPPGVSGNTIYF.

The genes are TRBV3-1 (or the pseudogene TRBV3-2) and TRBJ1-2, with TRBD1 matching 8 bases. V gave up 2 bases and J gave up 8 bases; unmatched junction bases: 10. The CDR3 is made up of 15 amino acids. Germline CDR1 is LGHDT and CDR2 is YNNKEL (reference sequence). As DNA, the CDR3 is TGTGCCAGCAGCCAAATCGGGACAGGCGGAGACGGCTACACCTTC. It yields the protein CASSQIGTGGDGYTF.

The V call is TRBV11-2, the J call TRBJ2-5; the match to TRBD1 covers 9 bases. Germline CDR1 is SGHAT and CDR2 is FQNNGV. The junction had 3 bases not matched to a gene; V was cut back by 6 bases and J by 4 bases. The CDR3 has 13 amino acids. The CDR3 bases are TGTGCCAGCAGTACAGGGGGCTTAGAGACCCAGTACTTC. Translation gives CASSTGGLETQYF.

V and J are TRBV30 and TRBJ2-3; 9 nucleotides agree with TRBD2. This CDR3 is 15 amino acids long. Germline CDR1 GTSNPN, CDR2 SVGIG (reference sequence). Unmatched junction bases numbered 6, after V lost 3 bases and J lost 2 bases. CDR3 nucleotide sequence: TGTGCCTGGAGGCGGGAGGGCCTAGACACAGATACGCAGTATTTT. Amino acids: CAWRREGLDTDTQYF.

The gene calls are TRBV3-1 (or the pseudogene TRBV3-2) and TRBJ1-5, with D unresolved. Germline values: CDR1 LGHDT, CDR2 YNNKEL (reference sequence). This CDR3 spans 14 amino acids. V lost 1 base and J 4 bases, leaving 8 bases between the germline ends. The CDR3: CASSQAGENQPQHF. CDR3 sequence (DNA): TGTGCCAGCAGCCAAGCCGGGGAAAATCAGCCCCAGCATTTT.

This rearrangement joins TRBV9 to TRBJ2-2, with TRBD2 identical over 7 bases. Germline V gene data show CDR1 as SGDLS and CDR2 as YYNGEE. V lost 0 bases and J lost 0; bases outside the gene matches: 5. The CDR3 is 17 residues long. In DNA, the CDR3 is TGTGCCAGCAGCGTAGTTTCTGGACTAGCGAACACCGGGGAGCTGTTTTTT. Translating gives CASSVVSGLANTGELFF.

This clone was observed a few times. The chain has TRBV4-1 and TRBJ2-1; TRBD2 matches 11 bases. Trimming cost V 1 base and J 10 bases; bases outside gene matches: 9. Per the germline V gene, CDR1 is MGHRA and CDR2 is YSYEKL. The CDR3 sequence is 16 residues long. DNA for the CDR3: TGCGCCAGCAGCCAAGCAGGGCTAGCGGGAGGTAGAGAGCAGTTCTTC. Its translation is CASSQAGLAGGREQFF.

For the CDR3, the DNA is TGTGCCAGCAGCCCAGGTCTTTCCACCGGGGAGCTGTTTTTT. Translated: CASSPGLSTGELFF. The gene calls are TRBV3-1 (or the pseudogene TRBV3-2) and TRBJ2-2; D uncertain. Trimming left V 4 bases short and J 4 bases short, with 10 bases between. The CDR3 loop spans 14 amino acids. CDR1 LGHDT and CDR2 YNNKEL come from the germline V gene (reference sequence).

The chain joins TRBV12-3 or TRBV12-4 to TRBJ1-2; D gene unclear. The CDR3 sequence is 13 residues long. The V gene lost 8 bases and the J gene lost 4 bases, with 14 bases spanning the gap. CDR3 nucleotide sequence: TGTGCCAGCGCCTCCGCCAGTCTCTATGGCTACACCTTC. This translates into CASASASLYGYTF.

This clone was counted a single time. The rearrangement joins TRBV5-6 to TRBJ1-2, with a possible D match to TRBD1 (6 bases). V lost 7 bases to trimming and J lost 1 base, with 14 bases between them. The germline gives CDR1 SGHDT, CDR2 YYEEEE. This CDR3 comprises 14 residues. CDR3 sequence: CASGGAGYNYGYTF. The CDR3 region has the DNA TGTGCCAGCGGGGGCGCAGGTTATAACTATGGCTACACCTTC.

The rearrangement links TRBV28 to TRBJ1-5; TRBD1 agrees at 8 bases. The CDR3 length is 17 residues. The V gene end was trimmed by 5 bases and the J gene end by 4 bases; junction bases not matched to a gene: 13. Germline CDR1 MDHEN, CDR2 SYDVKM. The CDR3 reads CASSPSGQAVGNQPQHF. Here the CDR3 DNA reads TGTGCCAGCAGTCCCTCGGGACAGGCGGTCGGAAATCAGCCCCAGCATTTT.

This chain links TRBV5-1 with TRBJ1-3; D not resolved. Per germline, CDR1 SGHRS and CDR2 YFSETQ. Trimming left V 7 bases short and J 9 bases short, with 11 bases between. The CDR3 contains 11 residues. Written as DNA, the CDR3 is TGCGCCAGCCGGACGGGATCCACCATATATTTT. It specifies CASRTGSTIYF. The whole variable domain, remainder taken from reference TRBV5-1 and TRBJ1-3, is KAGVTQTPRYLIKTRGQQVTLSCSPISGHRSVSWYQQTPGQGLQFLFEYFSETQRNKGNFPGRFSGRQFSNSRSEMNVSTLELGDSALYLCASRTGSTIYFGEGSWLTVV.

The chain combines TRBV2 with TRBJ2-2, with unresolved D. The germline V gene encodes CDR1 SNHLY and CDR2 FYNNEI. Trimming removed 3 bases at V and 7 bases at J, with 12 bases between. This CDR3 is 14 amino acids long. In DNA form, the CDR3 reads TGTGCCAGCAGTGATGGGCAGGTATTCGGGGAGCTGTTTTTT. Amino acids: CASSDGQVFGELFF.

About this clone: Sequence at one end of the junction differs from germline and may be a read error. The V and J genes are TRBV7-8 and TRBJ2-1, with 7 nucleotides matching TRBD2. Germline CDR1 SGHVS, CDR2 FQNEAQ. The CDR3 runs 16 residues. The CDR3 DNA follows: TGTGCCACCAGCCGGGGGTGGGAGGGCCGAAGAAATGAGCAGTTCTTC. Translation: CATSRGWEGRRNEQFF. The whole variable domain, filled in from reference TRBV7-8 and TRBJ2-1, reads GAGVSQSPRYKVAKRGQDVALRCDPISGHVSLFWYQQALGQGPEFLTYFQNEAQLDKSGLPSDRFFAERPEGSVSTLKIQRTQQEDSAVYLCATSRGWEGRRNEQFFGPGTRLTVL.

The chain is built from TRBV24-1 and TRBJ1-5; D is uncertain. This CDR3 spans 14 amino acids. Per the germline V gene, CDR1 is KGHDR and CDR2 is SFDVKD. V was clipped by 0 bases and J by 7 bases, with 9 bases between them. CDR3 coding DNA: TGTGCCACCAGTGATTTGCCCTTAGAACAGCCCCAGCATTTT. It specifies CATSDLPLEQPQHF.

This CDR3 reads CASSRWAAATNEKLFF. CDR3 bases: TGTGCCAGTAGTAGGTGGGCAGCCGCAACTAATGAAAAACTGTTTTTT. The chain joins TRBV19 to TRBJ1-4; the D is unclear. The V gene lost 4 bases and the J gene lost 0 bases, with 12 bases spanning the gap. Germline assignment: CDR1 LNHDA and CDR2 SQIVND (reference sequence). There are 16 residues in the CDR3.

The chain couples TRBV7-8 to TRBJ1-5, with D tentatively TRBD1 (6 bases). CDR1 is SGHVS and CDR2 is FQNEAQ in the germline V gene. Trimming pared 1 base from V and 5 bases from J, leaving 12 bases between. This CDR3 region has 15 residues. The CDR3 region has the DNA TGTGCCAGCAGCTTAGGGTCGCAGGGGCATCAGCCCCAGCATTTT. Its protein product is CASSLGSQGHQPQHF.

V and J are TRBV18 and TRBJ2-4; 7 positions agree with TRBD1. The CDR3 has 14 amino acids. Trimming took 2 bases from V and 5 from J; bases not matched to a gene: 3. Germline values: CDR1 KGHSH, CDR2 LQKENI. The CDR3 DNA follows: TGTGCCAGCTCACCATCGACAGGGCAAAACATTCAGTACTTC. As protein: CASSPSTGQNIQYF.

CDR3 DNA: TGTGCCAGCAGTTACAGAGCGCGTTACAATGAGCAGTTCTTC. Translating gives CASSYRARYNEQFF. This chain links TRBV6-5 with TRBJ2-1; no definite D call. This CDR3 has 14 amino acids. Trimming stripped 2 bases from V and 4 bases from J, with 9 bases between. Germline assignment: CDR1 MNHEY and CDR2 SVGAGI.

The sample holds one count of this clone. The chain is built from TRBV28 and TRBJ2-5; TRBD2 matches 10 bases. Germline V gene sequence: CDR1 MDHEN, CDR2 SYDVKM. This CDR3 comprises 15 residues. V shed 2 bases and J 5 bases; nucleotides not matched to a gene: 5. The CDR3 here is CASSLDSGRRETQYF. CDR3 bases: TGTGCCAGCAGTTTAGATAGCGGGAGGAGGGAGACCCAGTACTTC.

DNA of the CDR3: TGTGCCAGCAGCCCGCCGGGAGTGGCAGATACGCAGTATTTT. Its translation is CASSPPGVADTQYF. The chain has TRBV7-6 and TRBJ2-3, with a tentative D call TRBD2 (6 bases). The CDR3 has 14 amino acids. Germline V gives CDR1 SGHVS, CDR2 FNYEAQ. Trimming took 5 bases from V and 4 from J, leaving 13 bases between them.

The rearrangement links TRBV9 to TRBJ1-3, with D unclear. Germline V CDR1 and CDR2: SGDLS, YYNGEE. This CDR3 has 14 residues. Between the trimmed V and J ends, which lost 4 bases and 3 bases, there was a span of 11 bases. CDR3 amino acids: CASSPRTDGNTIYF. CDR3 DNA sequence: TGTGCCAGCAGCCCCAGGACTGATGGAAACACCATATATTTT.

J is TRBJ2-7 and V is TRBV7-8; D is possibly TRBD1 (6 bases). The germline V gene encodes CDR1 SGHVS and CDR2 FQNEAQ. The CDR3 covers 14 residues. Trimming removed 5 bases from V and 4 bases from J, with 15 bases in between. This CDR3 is CASSVRGQKYEQYV. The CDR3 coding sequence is TGTGCCAGCAGCGTTAGGGGACAAAAGTACGAGCAGTACGTC.